These 19 T cell receptor beta chains were sequenced from one sample in a study of T cells in narcolepsy. Data came from immunoSEQ multiplex PCR; TCRdb stores just in-frame clones and leaves some out. This sample has roughly 18,000 clones, with under 90% found just once. The sequenced sample consisted of memory (CD45RA-) CD4+ T cells from blood. The source of these receptors is a human donor in good health.

Details on this clone: Sequence at one end of the junction differs from germline and may be a read error. The chain uses TRBV7-8 and TRBJ1-2; D is perhaps TRBD1 (6 bases). The CDR3 is 18 residues long. CDR1 SGHVS and CDR2 FQNEAQ come from the germline V gene. CDR3 DNA sequence: TGTGCCAGCAGCCCAAGCTACAGGGAAGGGGGGTCTAAGTATGGCTACACCTTC. This encodes CASSPSYREGGSKYGYTF. The full variable domain, rest sourced from reference TRBV7-8 and TRBJ1-2, is GAGVSQSPRYKVAKRGQDVALRCDPISGHVSLFWYQQALGQGPEFLTYFQNEAQLDKSGLPSDRFFAERPEGSVSTLKIQRTQQEDSAVYLCASSPSYREGGSKYGYTFGSGTRLTVV.

The genes are TRBV6-5 and TRBJ2-1, with 8 bases identical to TRBD1. Germline values: CDR1 MNHEY, CDR2 SVGAGI. CDR3 length equals 16 residues. J gave up 9 bases and V 4 bases, and 14 bases lay outside the gene matches. The CDR3 nucleotides are TGTGCCAGCAGTTCCGATTGGACAGGGACTTTAGGTGAGCAGTTCTTC. Protein sequence: CASSSDWTGTLGEQFF.

This chain links TRBV6-1 with TRBJ1-1; unclear D gene. CDR1 is MNHNS, CDR2 SASEGT, per germline. The CDR3 is 11 residues long. V lost 6 bases, J lost 8 bases, and 10 bases lay in between. CDR3 sequence: CASRRSAEAFF. The CDR3, as DNA: TGTGCCAGCAGGAGGTCGGCAGAAGCTTTCTTT.

The rearrangement uses TRBV4-3 and TRBJ1-2, with 8 bases lining up with TRBD1. V shed 4 bases, J shed 13 bases, and the junction held 23 bases outside the gene matches. The CDR3 is 17 residues long. Per germline, CDR1 LGHNA and CDR2 YSLEER. The CDR3 sequence: CASSPPVPQGAPSSLTF. In DNA form, the CDR3 reads TGCGCCAGCAGCCCCCCGGTCCCCCAGGGGGCCCCCTCTTCGCTCACCTTC.

V usage is TRBV6-5 and J usage is TRBJ2-2; D could derive from TRBD1 or TRBD2 (5 bases each). The CDR3 totals 13 residues. Per germline, CDR1 MNHEY and CDR2 SVGAGI. V lost 7 bases to trimming and J lost 5 bases, with 11 bases between them. CDR3 amino acids: CASTHWGTGELFF. The CDR3 DNA reads as TGTGCCAGCACCCATTGGGGGACCGGGGAGCTGTTTTTT.

The rearrangement uses TRBV10-3 and TRBJ1-5; no clear D gene. This CDR3 has 15 amino acids. V lost 0 bases, J lost 5 bases, and 11 bases lay in between. Looked up from germline, CDR1 is ENHRY and CDR2 is SYGVKD. DNA for the CDR3: TGTGCCATCAGTGAGTCCGGTGGGGTGGATCAGCCCCAGCATTTT. It is translated as CAISESGGVDQPQHF.

This chain joins TRBV5-4 and TRBJ1-1, with TRBD1 matching 10 bases. The germline V gene encodes CDR1 SGHNT and CDR2 YYREEE (reference sequence). J gave up 4 bases and V 4 bases, and 4 bases lay outside the gene matches. The CDR3 is made up of 14 amino acids. CDR3 nucleotide sequence: TGTGCCAGCAGCCCCCGACAGGGGGCCACTGAAGCTTTCTTT. Translated: CASSPRQGATEAFF.

The V gene is TRBV19, the J gene TRBJ2-3, with TRBD2 as a possible D gene (6 bases). The V and J ends lost 6 bases and 5 bases respectively, with 9 bases between them. The CDR3 runs to 12 residues. From germline, CDR1 is LNHDA and CDR2 SQIVND (reference sequence). The CDR3 protein is CASRISGDTQYF. Here the CDR3 DNA reads TGTGCCAGTAGGATTAGCGGAGATACGCAGTATTTT.

The V and J genes are TRBV6-5 and TRBJ1-4; a possible D gene is TRBD1 (5 bases). The germline gives CDR1 MNHEY, CDR2 SVGAGI. The CDR3 totals 15 residues. Trimming removed 8 bases at V and 12 bases at J, with 25 bases between. Here the CDR3 reads CASSTWGGIKIELFF. CDR3 bases: TGTGCCAGCTCAACATGGGGCGGGATTAAGATCGAACTGTTTTTT.

The chain joins TRBV11-3 to TRBJ2-3; D is uncertain. CDR1 SGHNT and CDR2 YENEEA come from the germline V gene. The germline V and J ends were trimmed by 3 bases and 1 base, with 5 bases remaining between them. The CDR3 is made up of 13 amino acids. The CDR3 nucleotides are TGTGCCAGCAGCTTCCTAGGCACAGATACGCAGTATTTT. Amino acid sequence: CASSFLGTDTQYF.

The chain has TRBV7-9 and TRBJ1-2; no definite D call. In germline, CDR1 is SEHNR, CDR2 FQNEAQ (reference sequence). Trimming shortened V by 1 base and J by 0 bases, and 12 bases separated the two germline ends. CDR3 length: 16 residues. CDR3 bases: TGTGCCAGCAGCTTAGGGGGAGGATACACTAACTATGGCTACACCTTC. Protein product: CASSLGGGYTNYGYTF.

CDR3 sequence reads: CASSQDPLGQGTYIQYF. CDR3 sequence (DNA): TGCGCCAGCAGCCAAGATCCTTTGGGCCAGGGAACGTACATTCAGTACTTC. The rearrangement joins TRBV4-1 to TRBJ2-4, with D maybe TRBD1 (5 bases). From germline, CDR1 is MGHRA and CDR2 YSYEKL. The V end was cut by 0 bases, the J end by 8 bases, with 20 bases between. The CDR3 totals 17 residues.

A note on this clone: The identical CDR3 is also encoded by other nucleotide sequences in the sample. The chain has TRBV29-1 and TRBJ1-3, with D unclear. Germline loops: CDR1 SQVTM, CDR2 ANQGSEA. The CDR3 has 11 amino acids. Trimming took 6 bases from V and 0 from J, leaving 3 bases between them. This chain's CDR3 is CSVGSGNTIYF. The CDR3 DNA follows: TGCAGCGTAGGCTCTGGAAACACCATATATTTT.

The gene calls are TRBV9 and TRBJ2-2; D gene uncertain. This CDR3 contains 14 residues. Germline V gene sequence: CDR1 SGDLS, CDR2 YYNGEE. Trimming removed 4 bases from V and 1 base from J, with 8 bases in between. The CDR3 DNA follows: TGTGCCAGCAGCCCTCAGAGGAACACCGGGGAGCTGTTTTTT. It codes for CASSPQRNTGELFF.

The CDR3 here is CASSYLQMEGYEQYF. The CDR3 nucleotides are TGTGCCAGCAGTTACCTACAGATGGAGGGTTACGAGCAGTACTTC. The chain combines TRBV6-5 with TRBJ2-7, with D tentatively TRBD2 (6 bases). V lost 2 bases, J lost 4 bases, and 15 bases lay in between. Per germline, CDR1 MNHEY and CDR2 SVGAGI. The CDR3 is 15 amino acids.

This chain connects TRBV19 to TRBJ1-5; 11 positions agree with TRBD1. Germline values: CDR1 LNHDA, CDR2 SQIVND (reference sequence). V trimming: 6 bases; J trimming: 7 bases; junction bases outside the gene matches: 8. The CDR3 has 15 amino acids. The CDR3 DNA reads as TGTGCCAGTAGACAGGGACAGGGGGGCGAGCAGCCCCAGCATTTT. Encoded protein: CASRQGQGGEQPQHF.

This chain connects TRBV6-5 to TRBJ2-1; 8 nucleotides align to TRBD2. V shed 6 bases, J shed 13 bases, and the junction held 5 bases outside the gene matches. In germline, CDR1 is MNHEY, CDR2 SVGAGI. The CDR3 sequence is 11 residues long. The CDR3 nucleotides read TGTGCCAGCAGCCCTGGACTAGCTCAGTTCTTC. As protein: CASSPGLAQFF.

This chain joins TRBV6-1 and TRBJ2-1; D is uncertain. Trimming left V 1 base short and J 15 bases short, with 7 bases between. Germline V gives CDR1 MNHNS, CDR2 SASEGT. The length of the CDR3 is 10 residues. Here the CDR3 reads CASSEEVWFF. The CDR3 DNA is TGTGCCAGCAGTGAAGAGGTGTGGTTCTTC.

This clone was recorded a few times. The J gene is TRBJ2-7, the V gene TRBV19; maybe TRBD2 (6 bases). Germline V CDR1 and CDR2: LNHDA, SQIVND (reference sequence). This CDR3 has 12 amino acids. Trimming shortened V by 3 bases and J by 3 bases, and 6 bases separated the two germline ends. The CDR3 region is CASSMGGYEQYF. The CDR3 DNA is TGTGCCAGTAGTATGGGGGGCTACGAGCAGTACTTC.